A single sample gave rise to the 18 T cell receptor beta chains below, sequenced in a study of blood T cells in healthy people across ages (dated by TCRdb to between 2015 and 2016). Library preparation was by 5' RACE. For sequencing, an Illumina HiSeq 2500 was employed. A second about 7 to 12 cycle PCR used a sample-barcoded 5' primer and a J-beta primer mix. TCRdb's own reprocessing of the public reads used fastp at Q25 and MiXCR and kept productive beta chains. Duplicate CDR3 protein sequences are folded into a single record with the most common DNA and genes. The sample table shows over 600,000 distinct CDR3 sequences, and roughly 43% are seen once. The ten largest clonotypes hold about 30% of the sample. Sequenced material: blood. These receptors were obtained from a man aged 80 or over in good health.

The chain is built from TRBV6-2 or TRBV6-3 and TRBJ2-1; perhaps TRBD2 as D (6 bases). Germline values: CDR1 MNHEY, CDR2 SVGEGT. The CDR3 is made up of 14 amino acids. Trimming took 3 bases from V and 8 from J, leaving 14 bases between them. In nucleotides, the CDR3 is TGTGCCAGCAGTTATTCACCCACTAGCTATGAGCAGTTCTTC. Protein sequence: CASSYSPTSYEQFF.

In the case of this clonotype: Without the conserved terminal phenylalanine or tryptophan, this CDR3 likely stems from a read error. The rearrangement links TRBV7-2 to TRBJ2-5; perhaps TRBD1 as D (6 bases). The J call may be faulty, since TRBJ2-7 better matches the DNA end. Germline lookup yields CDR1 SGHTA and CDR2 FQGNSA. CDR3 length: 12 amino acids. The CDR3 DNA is TGTGCCAGCGCGAACAGGGAAAGCGAGCAGTACTAC. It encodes CASANRESEQYY.

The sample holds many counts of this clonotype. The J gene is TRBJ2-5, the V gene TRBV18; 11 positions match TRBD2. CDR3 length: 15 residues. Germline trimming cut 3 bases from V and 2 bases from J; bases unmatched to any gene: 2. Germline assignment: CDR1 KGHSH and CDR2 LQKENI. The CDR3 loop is CASSPGLAEQETQYF. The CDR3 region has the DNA TGTGCCAGCTCACCGGGACTAGCGGAGCAAGAGACCCAGTACTTC.

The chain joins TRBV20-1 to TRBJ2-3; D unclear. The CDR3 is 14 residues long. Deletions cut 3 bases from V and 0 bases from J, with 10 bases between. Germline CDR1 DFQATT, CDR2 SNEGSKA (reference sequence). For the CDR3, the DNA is TGCAGTGCTAGTCTTCAGCCGAGCACAGATACGCAGTATTTT. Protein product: CSASLQPSTDTQYF.

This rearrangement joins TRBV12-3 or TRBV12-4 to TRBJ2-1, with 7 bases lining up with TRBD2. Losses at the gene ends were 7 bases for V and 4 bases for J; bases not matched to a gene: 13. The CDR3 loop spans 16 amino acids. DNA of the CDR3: TGTGCCAGCAACATCAAGGCGGGCGGGGGTTACAATGAGCAGTTCTTC. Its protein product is CASNIKAGGGYNEQFF.

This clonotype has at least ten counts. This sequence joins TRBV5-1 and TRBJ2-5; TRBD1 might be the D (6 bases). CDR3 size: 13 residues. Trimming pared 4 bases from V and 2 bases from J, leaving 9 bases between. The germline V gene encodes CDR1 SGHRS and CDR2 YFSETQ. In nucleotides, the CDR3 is TGCGCCAGCAGCCCGAGGGGGCAAGAGACCCAGTACTTC. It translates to CASSPRGQETQYF.

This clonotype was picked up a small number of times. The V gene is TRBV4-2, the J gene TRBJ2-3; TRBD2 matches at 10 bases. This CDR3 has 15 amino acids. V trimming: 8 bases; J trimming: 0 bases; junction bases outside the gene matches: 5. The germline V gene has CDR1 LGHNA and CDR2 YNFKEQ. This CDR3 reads CASGGTSASTDTQYF. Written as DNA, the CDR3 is TGTGCCAGCGGGGGGACTAGCGCGAGCACAGATACGCAGTATTTT.

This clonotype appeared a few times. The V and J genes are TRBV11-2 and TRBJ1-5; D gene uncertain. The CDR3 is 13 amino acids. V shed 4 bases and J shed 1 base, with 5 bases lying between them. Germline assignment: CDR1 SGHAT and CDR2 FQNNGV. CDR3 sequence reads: CASSSGSNQPQHF. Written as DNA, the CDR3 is TGTGCCAGCAGCTCCGGGAGCAATCAGCCCCAGCATTTT.

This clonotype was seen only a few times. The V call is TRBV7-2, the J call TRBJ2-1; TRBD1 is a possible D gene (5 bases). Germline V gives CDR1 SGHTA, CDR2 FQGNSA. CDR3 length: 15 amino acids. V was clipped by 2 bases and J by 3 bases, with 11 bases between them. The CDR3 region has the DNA TGTGCCAGCAGCTTACAGGGTTCTTACTACAATGAGCAGTTCTTC. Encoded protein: CASSLQGSYYNEQFF.

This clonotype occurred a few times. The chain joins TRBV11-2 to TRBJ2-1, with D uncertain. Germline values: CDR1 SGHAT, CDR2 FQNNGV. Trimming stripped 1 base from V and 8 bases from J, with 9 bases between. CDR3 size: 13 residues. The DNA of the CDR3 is TGTGCCAGCAGCTTAGTCGGAGCCTATGAGCAGTTCTTC. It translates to CASSLVGAYEQFF.

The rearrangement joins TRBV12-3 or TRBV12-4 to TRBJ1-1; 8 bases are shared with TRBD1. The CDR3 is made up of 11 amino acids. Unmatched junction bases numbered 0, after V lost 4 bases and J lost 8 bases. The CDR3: CASSYRGEAFF. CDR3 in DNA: TGTGCCAGCAGTTACAGGGGGGAAGCTTTCTTT.

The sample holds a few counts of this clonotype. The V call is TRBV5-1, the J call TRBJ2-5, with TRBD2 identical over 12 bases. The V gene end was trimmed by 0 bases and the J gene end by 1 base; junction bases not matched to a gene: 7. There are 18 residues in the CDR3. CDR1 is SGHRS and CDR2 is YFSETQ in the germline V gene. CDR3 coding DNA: TGCGCCAGCAGCTTGGCCCCACCTAGCGGGAGGGTCCAAGAGACCCAGTACTTC. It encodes CASSLAPPSGRVQETQYF.

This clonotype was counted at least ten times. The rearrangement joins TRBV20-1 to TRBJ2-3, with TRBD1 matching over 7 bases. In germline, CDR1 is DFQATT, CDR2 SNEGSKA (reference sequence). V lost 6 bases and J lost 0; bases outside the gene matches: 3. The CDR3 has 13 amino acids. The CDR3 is CSAPGQSTDTQYF. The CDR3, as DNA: TGCAGTGCACCGGGACAGAGCACAGATACGCAGTATTTT.

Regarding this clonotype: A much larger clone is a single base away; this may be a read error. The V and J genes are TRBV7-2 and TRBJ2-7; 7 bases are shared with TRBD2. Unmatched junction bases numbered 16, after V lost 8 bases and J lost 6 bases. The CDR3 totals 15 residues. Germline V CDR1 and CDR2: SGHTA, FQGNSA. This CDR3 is CASRGVLADATEQYF. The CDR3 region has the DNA TGTGCCAGCCGAGGGGTTCTAGCGGACGCGACCGAGCAGTACTTC.

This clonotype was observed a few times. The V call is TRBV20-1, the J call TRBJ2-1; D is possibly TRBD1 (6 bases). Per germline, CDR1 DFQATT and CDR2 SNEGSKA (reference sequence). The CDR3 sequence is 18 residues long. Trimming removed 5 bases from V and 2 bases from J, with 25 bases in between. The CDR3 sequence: CSAPPYLTTGLTYNEQFF. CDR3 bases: TGCAGTGCTCCACCTTACCTTACGACAGGTTTGACCTACAATGAGCAGTTCTTC.

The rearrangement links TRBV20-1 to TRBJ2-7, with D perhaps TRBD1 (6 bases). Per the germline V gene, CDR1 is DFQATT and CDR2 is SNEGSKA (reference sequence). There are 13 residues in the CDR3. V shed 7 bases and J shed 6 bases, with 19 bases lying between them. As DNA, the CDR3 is TGCAGTGGCCGACAGGAGTCCCCCGGCGAGCAGTACTTC. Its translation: CSGRQESPGEQYF.

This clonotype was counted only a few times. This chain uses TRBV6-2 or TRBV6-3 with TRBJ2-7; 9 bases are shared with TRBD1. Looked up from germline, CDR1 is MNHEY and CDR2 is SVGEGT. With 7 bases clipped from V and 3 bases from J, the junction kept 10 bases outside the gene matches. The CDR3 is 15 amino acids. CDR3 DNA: TGTGCCAGCAACCCGGCCGGACAGGGGCGCTACGAGCAGTACTTC. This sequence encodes CASNPAGQGRYEQYF.

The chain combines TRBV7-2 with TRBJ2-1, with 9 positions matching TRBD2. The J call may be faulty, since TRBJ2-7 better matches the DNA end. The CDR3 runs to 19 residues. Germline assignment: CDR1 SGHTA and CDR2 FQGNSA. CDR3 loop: CASSLDPPMTSGPYNEQYF. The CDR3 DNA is TGTGCCAGCAGCTTAGACCCCCCCATGACTAGCGGACCCTACAATGAGCAGTACTTC.